The 28 T cell receptor beta chains given below trace back to one sample, sequenced in a study of T-cell reconstitution after alpha-beta-depleted transplantation in children. A library of TCRbeta sequences, prepared with unique molecular identifiers, was generated. TCRdb called the PCR reads again in MiXCR, with one record for every CDR3 protein. Of approximately 200,000 distinct CDR3 sequences detected, roughly 14% appear once; the ten largest clones hold 13%. This sample comprised PBMCs from the stem cell graft donor, obtained from the stem cell graft. These receptors originate from a human donor who donated a stem cell graft to a child with acute lymphoblastic leukemia.

V is TRBV11-1 and J is TRBJ1-2, with 9 bases lining up with TRBD1. CDR1 and CDR2 from the germline V gene are SGHAT and FQDESV (reference sequence). CDR3 length equals 19 residues. J gave up 3 bases and V 4 bases, and 18 bases lay outside the gene matches. In DNA, the CDR3 is TGTGCCAGCAGCTACCAGAACGGCCCGTCGGGACAGGGAGACTATGGCTACACCTTC. Its protein product is CASSYQNGPSGQGDYGYTF. Variable domain in full (rest from reference TRBV11-1 and TRBJ1-2): EAEVAQSPRYKITEKSQAVAFWCDPISGHATLYWYRQILGQGPELLVQFQDESVVDDSQLPKDRFSAERLKGVDSTLKIQPAELGDSAMYLCASSYQNGPSGQGDYGYTFGSGTRLTVV.

This clonotype was picked up one time. This sequence may be a read error, since a much larger clone differs from it by one base. V usage is TRBV11-1 and J usage is TRBJ1-6; D unresolved. Germline values: CDR1 SGHAT, CDR2 FQDESV (reference sequence). The CDR3 length is 13 residues. V was pared by 3 bases and J by 16 bases, with 16 bases between. The CDR3 sequence: CASSFFGAGSLHF. CDR3 DNA sequence: TGTGCCAGCAGCTTTTTTGGAGCCGGGTCGCTCCACTTT.

In this sample, this clonotype turned up many times. The chain joins TRBV14 to TRBJ2-7, with D unclear. Germline V gene sequence: CDR1 SGHDN, CDR2 FVKESK. V was pared by 2 bases and J by 1 base, with 3 bases between. This CDR3 has 12 residues. The CDR3 DNA reads TGTGCCAGCAGCCAAATATCCTACGAGCAGTACTTC. Encoded protein: CASSQISYEQYF.

In its sample, this clonotype was seen once. The chain is built from TRBV6-1 and TRBJ1-5; tentatively, D is TRBD1 (6 bases). This CDR3 spans 15 amino acids. V lost 6 bases, J lost 2 bases, and 14 bases lay in between. Germline CDR1 and CDR2: MNHNS and SASEGT. The CDR3 spells CASSAGGGGNQPQHF. CDR3 sequence (DNA): TGTGCCAGCAGCGCGGGAGGGGGGGGCAATCAGCCCCAGCATTTT.

CDR3 amino acids: CASSPGWGYYNEQFF. CDR3 sequence (DNA): TGTGCCAGCAGCCCCGGATGGGGGTACTACAATGAGCAGTTCTTC. The chain employs TRBV11-2 and TRBJ2-1; D may be TRBD1 or TRBD2 (5 bases each). This CDR3 region has 15 residues. The V end lost 5 bases, the J end lost 3 bases, and 14 bases lay between the germline ends. Looked up from germline, CDR1 is SGHAT and CDR2 is FQNNGV.

The chain is built from TRBV7-2 and TRBJ2-7, with TRBD1 as a possible D gene (6 bases). Trimming took 3 bases from V and 3 from J, leaving 12 bases between them. Per the germline V gene, CDR1 is SGHTA and CDR2 is FQGNSA. This CDR3 has 14 amino acids. The DNA for the CDR3 is TGTGCCAGCAGCTTCGACAGGACCGACTACGAGCAGTACTTC. This gives the protein CASSFDRTDYEQYF.

There are many counts of this clonotype. V usage is TRBV12-3 or TRBV12-4 and J usage is TRBJ2-5; D remains ambiguous. The CDR3 is made up of 13 amino acids. V was pared by 6 bases and J by 5 bases, with 13 bases between. CDR3 nucleotides: TGTGCCAGCAGGCCGGGTGGGCCGGAGACCCAGTACTTC. Its protein product is CASRPGGPETQYF.

As concerns this clonotype: Mismatch with germline at one junction end may stem from a read error. The CDR3 here is CASSLVTGPSTDMQYF. The CDR3, as DNA: TGTGCCAGCAGCTTAGTAACGGGACCCAGCACAGATATGCAGTATTTT. The chain links TRBV7-6 to TRBJ2-3; the D call may be TRBD1 or TRBD2 (5 bases each). The CDR3 length is 16 residues. The germline gives CDR1 SGHVS, CDR2 FNYEAQ.

V usage is TRBV12-3 or TRBV12-4 and J usage is TRBJ2-6; 7 nucleotides align to TRBD1. V trimming: 5 bases; J trimming: 0 bases; junction bases outside the gene matches: 10. The CDR3 consists of 18 residues. CDR3 in DNA: TGTGCCAGCAGTCCCCAAGGACAGGTCAACTCTGGGGCCAACGTCCTGACTTTC. It is translated as CASSPQGQVNSGANVLTF.

To note about this clonotype: Just one base apart from a much larger clone, this may be a read error. The V and J genes are TRBV5-1 and TRBJ1-1, with 8 nucleotides matching TRBD1. CDR3 size: 14 residues. Trimming at V came to 4 bases and at J to 4 bases, leaving 6 bases not matched to a gene. The germline gives CDR1 SGHRS, CDR2 YFSETQ. CDR3: CASSQQGESTEAFF. The CDR3, as DNA: TGCGCCAGCAGCCAACAGGGGGAATCCACTGAAGCTTTCTTT.

This chain uses TRBV7-9 with TRBJ2-5, with 9 bases matching TRBD1. The CDR3 is 14 residues long. Germline V CDR1 and CDR2: SEHNR, FQNEAQ (reference sequence). J gave up 5 bases and V 8 bases, and 9 bases lay outside the gene matches. CDR3 nucleotides: TGTGCCAGCGGCCGTACAGGGGGCTCGGAGACCCAGTACTTC. Protein product: CASGRTGGSETQYF. The full variable domain, with the rest looked up from reference TRBV7-9 and TRBJ2-5, is DTGVSQNPRHKITKRGQNVTFRCDPISEHNRLYWYRQTLGQGPEFLTYFQNEAQLEKSRLLSDRFSAERPKGSFSTLEIQRTEQGDSAMYLCASGRTGGSETQYFGPGTRLLVL.

This clonotype has at least ten counts. The chain joins TRBV5-1 to TRBJ2-7, with TRBD2 identical over 9 bases. With V trimmed by 0 bases and J by 0 bases, 1 base remained unmatched. This CDR3 is 15 amino acids long. The germline V gene has CDR1 SGHRS and CDR2 YFSETQ. The CDR3 DNA follows: TGCGCCAGCAGCTTGGTAGCGGGAGTCTCCTACGAGCAGTACTTC. It is translated as CASSLVAGVSYEQYF.

This clonotype was counted many times. The chain joins TRBV20-1 to TRBJ1-2; D may be TRBD1 (5 bases). The CDR3 has 14 amino acids. Trimming removed 6 bases from V and 2 bases from J, with 16 bases in between. CDR1 is DFQATT, CDR2 SNEGSKA, per germline (reference sequence). CDR3: CSALRDDFNYGYTF. In DNA, the CDR3 is TGCAGTGCCCTCCGGGACGACTTCAACTATGGCTACACCTTC.

This clonotype was picked up many times. J is TRBJ1-6 and V is TRBV15; weak D call: TRBD1 (6 bases). The germline V gene has CDR1 LNHNV and CDR2 YYDKDF (reference sequence). The CDR3 totals 15 residues. V was shortened by 3 bases and J by 7 bases, with 13 bases between the two germline ends. The CDR3: CATSRRGRGNSPLHF. The CDR3 nucleotides read TGTGCCACCAGCAGGAGGGGGAGAGGAAATTCACCCCTCCACTTT.

Many counts were recorded for this clonotype. The chain recombines TRBV20-1 with TRBJ2-1; the match to TRBD2 covers 7 bases. The CDR3 is made up of 16 amino acids. Per germline, CDR1 DFQATT and CDR2 SNEGSKA (reference sequence). The J segment lost 0 bases and the V segment lost 3 bases, leaving 8 bases of the junction unmatched. As DNA, the CDR3 is TGCAGTGCTAGTGGACTAGGGTTTAGCTCCTACAATGAGCAGTTCTTC. Amino acids: CSASGLGFSSYNEQFF.

Notes on this clonotype: A read error is possible here, since a much larger clone lies one base away. The chain employs TRBV27 and TRBJ1-1; 7 positions match TRBD1. Germline V lookup: CDR1 MNHEY, CDR2 SMNVEV (reference sequence). This CDR3 has 14 amino acids. CDR3 loop: CASSKGDSNTESFF. CDR3 sequence (DNA): TGTGCCAGCAGTAAAGGGGACAGTAACACTGAATCTTTCTTT.

There are many counts of this clonotype. The rearrangement links TRBV12-3 or TRBV12-4 to TRBJ2-7; 9 nucleotides line up with TRBD2. Losses at the gene ends were 3 bases for V and 0 bases for J; bases not matched to a gene: 15. This CDR3 region has 19 residues. For the CDR3, the DNA is TGTGCCAGCAGTTTCTTGAGCGGGAGGTTGGTTTCGGGCTCCTACGAGCAGTACTTC. Translated: CASSFLSGRLVSGSYEQYF.

This rearrangement joins TRBV28 to TRBJ1-1; no clear D. The V gene's germline CDR1 is MDHEN and CDR2 SYDVKM. The length of the CDR3 is 10 residues. V dropped 8 bases and J dropped 11 bases, with 12 bases sitting between them. The CDR3 sequence: CASRQVEAFF. The CDR3 DNA reads as TGTGCCAGCCGGCAGGTGGAGGCTTTCTTT.

This clonotype has at least ten counts. The chain links TRBV20-1 to TRBJ2-5, with TRBD2 matching over 8 bases. The germline V gene has CDR1 DFQATT and CDR2 SNEGSKA (reference sequence). Trimming at V came to 0 bases and at J to 9 bases, leaving 9 bases not matched to a gene. The CDR3 spans 14 residues. The DNA for the CDR3 is TGCAGTGCTAGAGAAGCGGGAGTGGGTTGGCCCCAGTACTTC. Translated, it gives CSAREAGVGWPQYF.

This clonotype has just a few counts. CDR3 nucleotide sequence: TGTGCCAGCAGCCAAGTAGGGGGCTCCTACGAGCAGTACTTC. Amino acid sequence: CASSQVGGSYEQYF. The chain combines TRBV3-1 with TRBJ2-7, with a tentative D call TRBD1 (6 bases). The CDR3 totals 14 residues. V shed 1 base and J shed 0 bases, with 7 bases lying between them. The germline gives CDR1 LGHDT, CDR2 YNNKEL (reference sequence).

This clonotype was counted ten times or more. The V call is TRBV5-1, the J call TRBJ2-1; 7 bases align to TRBD2. The V gene end was trimmed by 5 bases and the J gene end by 9 bases; junction bases not matched to a gene: 8. The CDR3 has 13 residues. The germline CDR1 and CDR2 sequences are SGHRS and YFSETQ. CDR3: CASSRGTGGEQFF. In DNA form, the CDR3 reads TGCGCCAGCAGTCGCGGGACGGGGGGTGAGCAGTTCTTC.

V and J are TRBV25-1 and TRBJ1-4; a weak D match, TRBD1 (6 bases). With 3 bases removed from V and 8 bases from J, the gap between germline ends came to 10 bases. Per the germline V gene, CDR1 is MGHDK and CDR2 is SYGVNS. CDR3 length: 13 amino acids. CDR3 nucleotides: TGTGCCAGCAGTGAGCGCAGGGGAGAAAAACTGTTTTTT. This codes for CASSERRGEKLFF.

The rearrangement joins TRBV19 to TRBJ2-5, with TRBD1 matching 7 bases. The germline V gene encodes CDR1 LNHDA and CDR2 SQIVND (reference sequence). This CDR3 spans 15 amino acids. V shed 3 bases, J shed 5 bases, and the junction held 9 bases outside the gene matches. CDR3 loop: CASSIRDSSGETQYF. CDR3 coding DNA: TGTGCCAGTAGTATCCGGGACAGTTCGGGGGAGACCCAGTACTTC.

Of note for this clonotype: The junction shows a germline mismatch at one end, possibly a read error. V and J are TRBV3-1 and TRBJ2-1; D may match TRBD1 or TRBD2 (5 bases each). This CDR3 comprises 17 residues. Germline lookup yields CDR1 LGHDT and CDR2 YNNKEL (reference sequence). DNA of the CDR3: TGTGCCTGCAGCCAAGACAAGACGGGACGGGACTACAATGAGCAGTTCTTC. Residues: CACSQDKTGRDYNEQFF.

This clonotype was recorded at least ten times. The V and J genes are TRBV5-1 and TRBJ2-1; 12 nucleotides align to TRBD1. Germline-derived CDR1 and CDR2 are SGHRS and YFSETQ. V was clipped by 4 bases and J by 3 bases; unmatched bases: 17. This CDR3 spans 20 amino acids. Here the CDR3 reads CASSSLGTGTGGAGYNEQFF. The CDR3 DNA is TGCGCCAGCAGCAGCTTGGGAACTGGGACAGGGGGCGCGGGCTACAATGAGCAGTTCTTC.

J is TRBJ2-5 and V is TRBV20-1; 10 bases fit TRBD2. V shed 2 bases and J 4 bases; nucleotides not matched to a gene: 13. The CDR3 consists of 17 residues. The germline CDR1 and CDR2 sequences are DFQATT and SNEGSKA (reference sequence). The CDR3 region is CSARPGIGLAAPETQYF. The CDR3 bases are TGCAGTGCTAGACCGGGGATCGGACTAGCGGCTCCAGAGACCCAGTACTTC.

This clonotype was observed at least ten times. The CDR3 loop reads CASSLFTSGENIQYF. As DNA, the CDR3 is TGTGCCAGCAGTCTCTTTACTAGCGGGGAGAACATTCAGTACTTC. The chain combines TRBV6-1 with TRBJ2-4, with TRBD2 identical over 10 bases. The CDR3 has 15 residues. Germline V gene lookup returns CDR1 MNHNS and CDR2 SASEGT. The junction had 8 bases not matched to a gene; V was cut back by 5 bases and J by 7 bases.

This clonotype was detected many times. V is TRBV5-5 and J is TRBJ2-7, with D unresolved. The CDR3 sequence is 14 residues long. The V end lost 6 bases, the J end lost 2 bases, and 15 bases lay between the germline ends. Germline loops: CDR1 SGHKS, CDR2 YYEKEE (reference sequence). The CDR3 DNA reads as TGTGCCAGCAACCCGGGCCCGAACCCCTACGAGCAGTACTTC. Its protein is CASNPGPNPYEQYF.